Below, 3 T cell receptor beta chains from the same sample are listed, as sequenced in a study of shared clonotypes between healthy human individuals. The assay was immunoSEQ multiplex PCR, and TCRdb's table has in-frame clones only and misses some. The table has millions of clones, over 85% seen once; the top ten hold approximately 0.4%. The sequencing sample was made of naive CD4+ T cells from PBMCs. Subset in this sample: CD45RA+ positively selected. These receptors were obtained from a man aged 18 to 29 in good health. Some clones in this sample may be carry-over from other donors' samples.

The gene calls are TRBV6-5 and TRBJ2-7, with 10 nucleotides matching TRBD1. This CDR3 is built from 15 residues. The ends lost 2 bases at V and 3 bases at J; junction bases unmatched: 4. CDR1 is MNHEY, CDR2 SVGAGI, per germline. CDR3 sequence reads: CASSYAGTGVYEQYF. CDR3 nucleotide sequence: TGTGCCAGCAGTTACGCCGGGACAGGGGTCTACGAGCAGTACTTC.

J is TRBJ1-3 and V is TRBV21-1. TRBV21-1 is given as a pseudogene. This CDR3 is built from 16 residues. This chain's CDR3 is CASRIRGWILGNTIYF. CDR3 DNA sequence: TGTGCCAGCAGGATTCGGGGCTGGATCCTTGGAAACACCATATATTTT.

The DNA of the CDR3 is TGTGCCAGCAGTTTCCGACAGGGGGCTCGCGGTCTCTCCTACAATGAGCAGTTCTTC. Residues: CASSFRQGARGLSYNEQFF. The rearrangement joins TRBV27 to TRBJ2-1; 10 nucleotides match TRBD1. The CDR3 contains 19 residues. CDR1 is MNHEY and CDR2 is SMNVEV in the germline V gene (reference sequence). Losses at the gene ends were 3 bases for V and 0 bases for J; bases not matched to a gene: 11.